The sequence of this T cell receptor (beta chain) was determined in a study of blood T cell repertoires in COVID-19. This clone has a single count. Profiled with immunoSEQ multiplex PCR; TCRdb holds only in-frame clones, not every one. Among about 150,000 clones listed, roughly 89% were seen once. Between the trimmed V and J ends, which lost 3 bases and 1 base, there was a span of 13 bases. The germline CDR1 and CDR2 sequences are LGHDT and YNNKEL (reference sequence). The CDR3 consists of 16 residues. The sequenced sample was peripheral blood. The source of this sequence is a man in his fifties with acute or convalescent COVID-19. The chain is built from TRBV3-1 (or the pseudogene TRBV3-2) and TRBJ1-5, with D possibly matching TRBD1 (6 bases). The chain's CDR3 is CASSHGGAISNQPQHF. CDR3 nucleotides: TGTGCCAGCAGCCATGGGGGCGCCATAAGCAATCAGCCCCAGCATTTT.